These 16 T cell receptor beta chains came from one sample sequenced in a study of vaccination effects on CD4 cells after COVID-19 (dated by TCRdb to 2022 to 2024). Which antigens these TCRs recognize remains unknown. After 10 to 11 days of culture, CD4+ T cells were isolated with the EasySep CD4+ T cell isolation kit. Convalescent patients had PCR-confirmed SARS-CoV-2 infection between March and December 2020, before Alpha, Beta and Delta variants emerged in the United States. Two doses of either the BNT162b2 or the mRNA-1273 mRNA SARS-CoV-2 vaccine were administered to participants. The library was made by the immunoSEQ multiplex PCR assay. TCRdb took this table from immuneACCESS and kept in-frame rearrangements with V and J called. Such tables lack part of the clones; where checked against another copy, unresolved V genes explain under half of the gap, and the rest is unexplained. The table for this sample lists 40,000 to 45,000 clones; over 60% of them were counted only once. The ten largest clonotypes hold around 3.5% of the sample.

The source was CD4+ T cells from PBMCs cultured without peptide, collected after COVID-19 vaccination. Receptors were obtained from a human donor who had a prior SARS-CoV-2 infection.

The rearrangement links TRBV12-3 or TRBV12-4 to TRBJ1-2; D is undetermined. The CDR3 extends over 13 amino acids. Between the trimmed V and J ends, which lost 6 bases and 7 bases, there was a span of 15 bases. Here the CDR3 reads CASSPQDAGGYTF. The CDR3 nucleotides are TGTGCCAGCAGCCCCCAAGATGCGGGTGGCTACACCTTC.

This clone was seen only a few times. The chain joins TRBV4-1 to TRBJ1-1, with 8 bases matching TRBD1. V was clipped by 1 base and J by 11 bases; unmatched bases: 12. This CDR3 contains 15 residues. The germline gives CDR1 MGHRA, CDR2 YSYEKL. The CDR3: CASSQGKDRELRAFF. The CDR3 nucleotides are TGCGCCAGCAGCCAAGGGAAGGACAGGGAGTTGAGGGCTTTCTTT.

This clone was seen a handful of times. The V call is TRBV7-8, the J call TRBJ2-7; 10 bases are shared with TRBD1. V lost 4 bases, J lost 6 bases, and 3 bases stayed unmatched. The CDR3 length is 13 residues. In germline, CDR1 is SGHVS, CDR2 FQNEAQ. Here the CDR3 DNA reads TGTGCCAGCAGCTATAGGGACAGGGGCGAGCAGTACTTC. This sequence encodes CASSYRDRGEQYF.

The CDR3 DNA reads TGTGCCAGCAGCTTGGGCACTGAAGCTTTCTTT. Protein product: CASSLGTEAFF. This rearrangement joins TRBV7-9 to TRBJ1-1, with unresolved D. The CDR3 spans 11 residues. CDR1 is SEHNR and CDR2 is FQNEAQ in the germline V gene (reference sequence). Trimming removed 3 bases from V and 4 bases from J, with 3 bases in between.

CDR3 bases: TGCGCCAGCAGCTCAGGCGGACTAGCGGGGGGGCGGGGCGATACGCAGTATTTT. This sequence encodes CASSSGGLAGGRGDTQYF. The chain couples TRBV5-1 to TRBJ2-3, with 15 positions matching TRBD2. Germline V gives CDR1 SGHRS, CDR2 YFSETQ. The CDR3 contains 18 residues. Trimming took 3 bases from V and 6 from J; bases not matched to a gene: 11.

The genes are TRBV5-6 and TRBJ2-1, with a weak D call TRBD1 (5 bases). CDR3 size: 13 residues. CDR1 is SGHDT, CDR2 YYEEEE, per germline. V was cut by 5 bases and J by 13 bases, with 19 bases left in between. The CDR3 bases are TGTGCCAGCAGGGACACAAACCGGGCCAAACAGTTCTTC. This codes for CASRDTNRAKQFF.

This clone showed up just a few times. V and J are TRBV7-2 and TRBJ2-5; 7 bases agree with TRBD2. This CDR3 has 17 amino acids. In germline, CDR1 is SGHTA, CDR2 FQGNSA. With V trimmed by 4 bases and J by 2 bases, 13 bases remained unmatched. CDR3 DNA: TGTGCCAGCAGCTGGTTAGCTATTGGGGGAGGGCAAGAGACCCAGTACTTC. Amino acid sequence: CASSWLAIGGGQETQYF.

V and J are TRBV7-5 and TRBJ2-5; the table's TRBD2 call for D was not verified on the DNA. TRBV7-5 is assigned pseudogene status. CDR3 size: 17 residues. The CDR3: CARSEGLAGGPGETQYF. The CDR3 DNA sequence: TGTGCCAGAAGCGAGGGACTAGCGGGAGGGCCGGGGGAGACCCAGTACTTC.

The chain links TRBV15 to TRBJ2-7; a weak D match, TRBD2 (6 bases). Trimming shortened V by 0 bases and J by 2 bases, and 8 bases separated the two germline ends. The CDR3 length is 14 residues. The germline V gene encodes CDR1 LNHNV and CDR2 YYDKDF (reference sequence). In DNA, the CDR3 is TGTGCCACCAGCAGAGAGCGGGGTGCCTACGAGCAGTACTTC. Its protein is CATSRERGAYEQYF.

J is TRBJ2-7 and V is TRBV4-2, with 12 bases lining up with TRBD2. J was trimmed by 0 bases and V by 4 bases; bases with no gene match: 7. Germline V gene lookup returns CDR1 LGHNA and CDR2 YNFKEQ. The CDR3 has 17 amino acids. The CDR3 sequence is CASSRGLAGSISYEQYF. The DNA of the CDR3 is TGTGCCAGCAGCCGAGGACTAGCGGGATCTATCTCCTACGAGCAGTACTTC.

V and J are TRBV5-6 and TRBJ2-3; D remains unclear. Germline values: CDR1 SGHDT, CDR2 YYEEEE. The V gene lost 0 bases and the J gene lost 10 bases, with 12 bases spanning the gap. The CDR3 extends over 13 amino acids. The CDR3 loop is CASSLGDKQPQYF. Written as DNA, the CDR3 is TGTGCCAGCAGCTTGGGAGACAAGCAACCGCAGTATTTT.

This clone appeared a single time. The CDR3 is CASSAGQLSSYNSPLHF. The CDR3, as DNA: TGTGCCAGCAGCGCCGGACAGTTGAGCTCCTATAATTCACCCCTCCACTTT. The chain combines TRBV27 with TRBJ1-6, with a possible D match to TRBD1 (6 bases). This CDR3 comprises 17 residues. Trimming stripped 6 bases from V and 0 bases from J, with 15 bases between. Germline V gene lookup returns CDR1 MNHEY and CDR2 SMNVEV (reference sequence).

The chain joins TRBV2 to TRBJ1-1; D remains ambiguous. The CDR3 extends over 15 amino acids. V lost 3 bases, J lost 6 bases, and 17 bases lay in between. Germline values: CDR1 SNHLY, CDR2 FYNNEI. This CDR3 is CASSDKTPLVAEAFF. In DNA form, the CDR3 reads TGTGCCAGCAGTGACAAAACACCCCTTGTAGCTGAAGCTTTCTTT.

In its sample, this clone was seen a few times. The V and J genes are TRBV7-2 and TRBJ2-5; TRBD1 aligns across 8 bases. Trimming took 6 bases from V and 2 from J; bases not matched to a gene: 5. CDR1 is SGHTA and CDR2 is FQGNSA in the germline V gene. The CDR3 runs to 14 residues. The CDR3 DNA sequence: TGTGCCAGCAGTCAACAGGGGGGTCAAGAGACCCAGTACTTC. This codes for CASSQQGGQETQYF.

The genes are TRBV2 and TRBJ2-1, with 8 nucleotides matching TRBD2. Germline V lookup: CDR1 SNHLY, CDR2 FYNNEI. V lost 0 bases and J lost 8; bases outside the gene matches: 9. The CDR3 sequence is 16 residues long. CDR3 bases: TGTGCCAGCAGTGAAGCGAGGACTAGCAGTGGGGATGAGCAGTTCTTC. Protein sequence: CASSEARTSSGDEQFF.

The chain uses TRBV5-6 and TRBJ2-5, with 10 bases aligning to TRBD2. Germline values: CDR1 SGHDT, CDR2 YYEEEE. This CDR3 contains 14 residues. Germline trimming cut 4 bases from V and 5 bases from J; bases unmatched to any gene: 5. CDR3 loop: CASSKAGGSETQYF. The CDR3 bases are TGTGCCAGCAGCAAAGCGGGGGGGAGTGAGACCCAGTACTTC.